One sample yielded the 5 T cell receptor beta chains listed below, sequenced in a study of OX40 agonist ivuxolimab in advanced cancers. Generated by immunoSEQ multiplex PCR, the TCRdb table keeps only in-frame clones and is missing some. The sample records tens of thousands of clones, about 90% being singletons. The material sequenced was CD4+ or CD8+ T cells sorted from blood, taken in a trial of the OX40 agonist ivuxolimab. These receptors were taken from an adult with an advanced solid tumor such as melanoma, head and neck, liver or kidney cancer.

V is TRBV27 and J is TRBJ2-5, with D tentatively TRBD2 (6 bases). V lost 3 bases to trimming and J lost 5 bases, with 13 bases between them. The V gene's germline CDR1 is MNHEY and CDR2 SMNVEV (reference sequence). There are 14 residues in the CDR3. The DNA for the CDR3 is TGTGCCAGCAGTTTTGGAGGGGTGGGGGAGACCCAGTACTTC. It codes for CASSFGGVGETQYF.

This clone was detected only a few times. This sequence joins TRBV4-1 and TRBJ1-6; D remains ambiguous. This CDR3 has 14 amino acids. Germline-derived CDR1 and CDR2 are MGHRA and YSYEKL. V was shortened by 1 base and J by 7 bases, with 8 bases between the two germline ends. CDR3 residues: CASSQVGLNSPLHF. CDR3 DNA: TGCGCCAGCAGCCAAGTAGGACTCAATTCACCCCTCCACTTT.

The V and J genes are TRBV28 and TRBJ1-5; D is ambiguous. The germline gives CDR1 MDHEN, CDR2 SYDVKM. The CDR3 is 14 amino acids. Trimming took off 3 bases at V and 9 bases at J, with 15 bases between the two ends. The CDR3 spells CASSFNNRFRPQHF. The DNA for the CDR3 is TGTGCCAGCAGTTTCAATAACCGGTTTCGGCCCCAGCATTTT.

The DNA of the CDR3 is TGCGCCAGCAGCGGAGGGACACCGCCTCCCTACGAGCAGTACTTC. Translated: CASSGGTPPPYEQYF. V usage is TRBV5-1 and J usage is TRBJ2-7; the D call may be TRBD1 or TRBD2 (6 bases each). The CDR3 loop spans 15 amino acids. CDR1 SGHRS and CDR2 YFSETQ come from the germline V gene. V was cut by 4 bases and J by 2 bases, with 16 bases left in between.

This chain connects TRBV5-1 to TRBJ2-5; 7 bases are a match to TRBD1. J gave up 1 base and V 4 bases, and 4 bases lay outside the gene matches. The germline V gene has CDR1 SGHRS and CDR2 YFSETQ. The CDR3 runs to 14 residues. The CDR3 DNA is TGCGCCAGCAGCCCGGGACAGATCCAAGAGACCCAGTACTTC. Translating it yields CASSPGQIQETQYF.